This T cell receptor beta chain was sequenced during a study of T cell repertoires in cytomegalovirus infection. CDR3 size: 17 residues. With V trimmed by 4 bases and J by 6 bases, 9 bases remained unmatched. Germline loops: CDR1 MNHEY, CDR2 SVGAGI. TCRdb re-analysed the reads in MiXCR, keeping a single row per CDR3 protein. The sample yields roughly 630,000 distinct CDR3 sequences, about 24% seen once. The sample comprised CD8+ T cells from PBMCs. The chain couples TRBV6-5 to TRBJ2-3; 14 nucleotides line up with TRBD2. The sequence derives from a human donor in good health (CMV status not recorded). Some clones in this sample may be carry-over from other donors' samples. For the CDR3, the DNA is TGTGCCAGCAGTTCCGGGACTAGCGGGGGTGGGGTGGATACGCAGTATTTT. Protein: CASSSGTSGGGVDTQYF.